Shown below are 18 T cell receptor beta chains from a single sample sequenced in a study of radiotherapy plus CTLA-4 blockade in lung cancer. Clones were sequenced by immunoSEQ multiplex PCR, and TCRdb holds only the in-frame ones, with some missing. The table has 120,000 or so clones, approximately 90% seen once. The sequencing here drew on peripheral blood, taken from a patient treated with radiotherapy plus ipilimumab. Every receptor here comes from a human donor with non-small cell lung cancer that progressed on radiotherapy plus ipilimumab.

The count of this clone is one. J is TRBJ2-5 and V is TRBV5-5; TRBD1 or TRBD2 may be the D gene (5 bases each). Germline V CDR1 and CDR2: SGHKS, YYEKEE (reference sequence). Between the trimmed V and J ends, which lost 0 bases and 2 bases, there was a span of 11 bases. The CDR3 loop spans 15 amino acids. Here the CDR3 reads CASSLEWGRQETQYF. CDR3 nucleotide sequence: TGTGCCAGCAGCTTGGAATGGGGGAGACAAGAGACCCAGTACTTC.

The chain carries TRBV5-1 and TRBJ2-7; 9 bases line up with TRBD1. V lost 3 bases, J lost 2 bases, and 12 bases stayed unmatched. This CDR3 is 17 amino acids long. Germline-derived CDR1 and CDR2 are SGHRS and YFSETQ. The CDR3 loop is CASSSQAGTGNPYEQYF. In DNA form, the CDR3 reads TGCGCCAGCAGCTCTCAGGCCGGGACAGGGAACCCCTACGAGCAGTACTTC.

CDR3: CASSIPGGDYGYTF. The CDR3 nucleotides are TGTGCCAGCAGTATCCCCGGGGGGGACTATGGCTACACCTTC. The chain links TRBV28 to TRBJ1-2, with D tentatively TRBD1 (5 bases). This CDR3 is built from 14 residues. Germline V CDR1 and CDR2: MDHEN, SYDVKM. V lost 5 bases, J lost 3 bases, and 13 bases lay in between.

The chain joins TRBV2 to TRBJ1-5; D remains ambiguous. The germline gives CDR1 SNHLY, CDR2 FYNNEI. Trimming took 6 bases from V and 9 from J, leaving 9 bases between them. The CDR3 length is 11 residues. CDR3 DNA: TGTGCCAGCAGCGAGGTAGGGCCCCAGCATTTT. Translated: CASSEVGPQHF.

The chain has TRBV10-1 and TRBJ1-1; D gene ambiguous. This CDR3 comprises 13 residues. Trimming left V 7 bases short and J 1 base short, with 10 bases between. Germline V gene lookup returns CDR1 WNHNN and CDR2 SYGVQD (reference sequence). The CDR3 reads CASIEGGNTEAFF. The CDR3 nucleotides are TGCGCCAGCATAGAGGGTGGGAACACTGAAGCTTTCTTT.

The chain is built from TRBV9 and TRBJ2-2; no definite D call. The germline V gene has CDR1 SGDLS and CDR2 YYNGEE. Trimming removed 0 bases from V and 4 bases from J, with 10 bases in between. The CDR3 sequence is 15 residues long. CDR3 sequence reads: CASSVAPTTTGELFF. The DNA for the CDR3 is TGTGCCAGCAGCGTAGCCCCGACCACCACCGGGGAGCTGTTTTTT.

The chain has TRBV19 and TRBJ2-7; perhaps TRBD2 as D (6 bases). The CDR3 runs 15 residues. Trimming removed 5 bases at V and 0 bases at J, with 14 bases between. Germline-derived CDR1 and CDR2 are LNHDA and SQIVND (reference sequence). CDR3 DNA sequence: TGTGCCAGTAGTTTCTCGGGGGTTAGCTCCTACGAGCAGTACTTC. Its translation: CASSFSGVSSYEQYF.

Only one count was recorded for this clone. This chain connects TRBV7-8 to TRBJ2-1; no clear D gene. This CDR3 contains 14 residues. CDR1 is SGHVS and CDR2 is FQNEAQ in the germline V gene. V was pared by 7 bases and J by 1 base, with 11 bases between. CDR3 sequence reads: CASITTDSYNEQFF. CDR3 in DNA: TGTGCCAGCATCACCACGGATTCCTACAATGAGCAGTTCTTC.

The chain recombines TRBV6-6 with TRBJ2-1; D tentatively fits TRBD1 or TRBD2 (5 bases each). The germline gives CDR1 MNHNY, CDR2 SVGAGI (reference sequence). There are 15 residues in the CDR3. The germline V and J ends were trimmed by 3 bases and 2 bases, with 11 bases remaining between them. This CDR3 is CASSYGGFTYNEQFF. CDR3 nucleotide sequence: TGTGCCAGCAGTTATGGGGGATTTACCTACAATGAGCAGTTCTTC.

Details on this clone: The junction departs from germline at one end; a sequencing error may be responsible. The J gene is TRBJ2-3, the V gene TRBV18, with 8 bases identical to TRBD1. Germline assignment: CDR1 KGHSH and CDR2 LQKENI. The CDR3 has 16 amino acids. CDR3 protein: CASSIARAGGTDTQYF. In DNA, the CDR3 is TGTGCCAGCTCAATTGCCCGAGCAGGGGGCACGGATACGCAGTATTTT. The whole variable domain, remainder taken from reference TRBV18 and TRBJ2-3, is NAGVMQNPRHLVRRRGQEARLRCSPMKGHSHVYWYRQLPEEGLKFMVYLQKENIIDESGMPKERFSAEFPKEGPSILRIQQVVRGDSAAYFCASSIARAGGTDTQYFGPGTRLTVL.

The V gene is TRBV5-1, the J gene TRBJ1-3; D not certain. The ends were cut back, 2 bases at V and 0 bases at J, with 12 bases in the middle. The germline CDR1 and CDR2 sequences are SGHRS and YFSETQ. CDR3 length: 16 amino acids. The DNA for the CDR3 is TGCGCCAGCAGCTTTTCGCAGATGAGCTCTGGAAACACCATATATTTT. Its protein product is CASSFSQMSSGNTIYF.

The rearrangement joins TRBV6-6 to TRBJ1-4; 7 nucleotides match TRBD1. The germline V gene encodes CDR1 MNHNY and CDR2 SVGAGI (reference sequence). Trimming at V came to 0 bases and at J to 8 bases, leaving 6 bases not matched to a gene. The CDR3 loop spans 15 amino acids. Here the CDR3 DNA reads TGTGCCAGCAGTTACTCAAAGGGGGCAGGGGAAAAACTGTTTTTT. Protein sequence: CASSYSKGAGEKLFF.

This clone was seen a few times. The chain couples TRBV5-1 to TRBJ1-1, with D tentatively TRBD1 (5 bases). This CDR3 comprises 14 residues. Between the trimmed V and J ends, which lost 3 bases and 6 bases, there was a span of 15 bases. Germline CDR1 SGHRS, CDR2 YFSETQ. The CDR3 sequence: CASSWGSGRAEAFF. CDR3 coding DNA: TGCGCCAGCAGCTGGGGGTCGGGGAGGGCTGAAGCTTTCTTT.

The chain has TRBV9 and TRBJ1-2, with a possible D match to TRBD1 (6 bases). Trimming shortened V by 9 bases and J by 4 bases, and 13 bases separated the two germline ends. The CDR3 loop spans 12 amino acids. The germline gives CDR1 SGDLS, CDR2 YYNGEE. Here the CDR3 reads CANRGAGYGYTF. Written as DNA, the CDR3 is TGTGCCAACCGGGGGGCGGGCTATGGCTACACCTTC. The variable domain in full, completed from reference TRBV9 and TRBJ1-2, reads DSGVTQTPKHLITATGQRVTLRCSPRSGDLSVYWYQQSLDQGLQFLIQYYNGEERAKGNILERFSAQQFPDLHSELNLSSLELGDSALYFCANRGAGYGYTFGSGTRLTVV.

The V gene is TRBV5-4, the J gene TRBJ2-5; D is unclear. V was trimmed by 3 bases and J by 7 bases, leaving 10 bases between them. CDR3 length: 12 residues. Germline CDR1 and CDR2: SGHNT and YYREEE (reference sequence). Written as DNA, the CDR3 is TGTGCCAGCAGCTCACAAGTTGGGACCCAGTACTTC. Amino acid sequence: CASSSQVGTQYF. The full variable domain, rest sourced from reference TRBV5-4 and TRBJ2-5, is ETGVTQSPTHLIKTRGQQVTLRCSSQSGHNTVSWYQQALGQGPQFIFQYYREEENGRGNFPPRFSGLQFPNYSSELNVNALELDDSALYLCASSSQVGTQYFGPGTRLLVL.

V is TRBV11-2 and J is TRBJ2-3; D possibly corresponds to TRBD2 (5 bases). Per germline, CDR1 SGHAT and CDR2 FQNNGV. CDR3 length equals 15 residues. V gave up 2 bases and J gave up 2 bases, with 11 bases separating them. CDR3 nucleotides: TGTGCCAGCAGCTTACGGCTAGCCAACACAGATACGCAGTATTTT. Translated: CASSLRLANTDTQYF. Together with reference TRBV11-2 and TRBJ2-3, the CDR3 gives the full variable domain: EAGVAQSPRYKIIEKRQSVAFWCNPISGHATLYWYQQILGQGPKLLIQFQNNGVVDDSQLPKDRFSAERLKGVDSTLKIQPAKLEDSAVYLCASSLRLANTDTQYFGPGTRLTVL.

The chain links TRBV11-3 to TRBJ2-7; 7 bases are shared with TRBD2. Trimming at V came to 5 bases and at J to 2 bases, leaving 15 bases not matched to a gene. Germline CDR1 is SGHNT and CDR2 is YENEEA. CDR3 size: 17 residues. Here the CDR3 reads CASSRATSRVSAYEQYF. CDR3 DNA sequence: TGTGCCAGCAGCCGCGCGACTAGCCGAGTTTCGGCCTACGAGCAGTACTTC.

This sequence joins TRBV9 and TRBJ1-2, with 10 bases identical to TRBD1. In germline, CDR1 is SGDLS, CDR2 YYNGEE. V shed 3 bases, J shed 6 bases, and the junction held 5 bases outside the gene matches. The CDR3 is made up of 14 amino acids. The CDR3 nucleotides are TGTGCCAGCAGCGAGGGACAGGGGCGCGATGGCTACACCTTC. Translated: CASSEGQGRDGYTF.